This T cell receptor beta chain was profiled in a study of T cell responses to AZD1222 COVID-19 vaccine. Study observations and caveats: Recipients of AZD1222 seropositive at baseline numbered only 5 or 6. Unmutated variant regions reportedly attract nearly half of all spike-specific TCRs. Mostly white British, mostly female donors; authors suggested clonal diversity may be underestimated.

In its sample, this clone was seen a few times. Its antigen is unidentified. Generated by immunoSEQ multiplex PCR, the TCRdb table keeps only in-frame clones and is missing some. The table shows approximately 74,000 clones, with about 84% occurring only once. J lost 4 bases, V lost 11 bases, and 4 bases had no gene match. CDR1 and CDR2 from the germline V gene are SEHNR and FQNEAQ (reference sequence). The CDR3 loop spans 12 amino acids. Sequencing used peripheral blood, obtained on day 0 of AZD1222 vaccination. The TCR was taken from an adult in good health. This chain links TRBV7-9 with TRBJ2-2; 7 nucleotides line up with TRBD2. This chain's CDR3 is CAGGESTGELFF. CDR3 DNA sequence: TGTGCCGGGGGGGAGAGCACCGGGGAGCTGTTTTTT.